The 9 T cell receptor beta chains given below trace back to one sample, sequenced in a study of cytomegalovirus exposure and HLA in healthy donors. This PCR relied on a set of 60 Vbeta primers and 13 Jbeta primers. This table comes from immunoSEQ multiplex PCR, and its TCRdb copy is limited to in-frame clones, with some not included. The sample yields more than 85,000 clones, over 60% seen once. Input material: PBMCs. These receptors were collected from a female donor in good health and CMV-seronegative.

The chain uses TRBV7-9 and TRBJ2-1, with TRBD2 matching 10 bases. Germline CDR1 and CDR2: SEHNR and FQNEAQ (reference sequence). V dropped 11 bases and J dropped 8; count of bases not matched to a gene: 12. This CDR3 is built from 14 residues. The CDR3 sequence: CAFPLAGVSDEQFF. The CDR3 coding sequence is TGTGCCTTCCCCCTAGCGGGAGTGTCAGATGAGCAGTTCTTC. The whole variable domain, filled in from reference TRBV7-9 and TRBJ2-1, reads DTGVSQNPRHKITKRGQNVTFRCDPISEHNRLYWYRQTLGQGPEFLTYFQNEAQLEKSRLLSDRFSAERPKGSFSTLEIQRTEQGDSAMYLCAFPLAGVSDEQFFGPGTRLTVL.

The V and J genes are TRBV28 and TRBJ1-1; TRBD1 aligns across 7 bases. There are 13 residues in the CDR3. CDR1 MDHEN and CDR2 SYDVKM come from the germline V gene. The J segment lost 5 bases and the V segment lost 5 bases, leaving 5 bases of the junction unmatched. Here the CDR3 reads CASSLGQRTEAFF. The CDR3 DNA follows: TGTGCCAGCAGTCTGGGACAGAGGACTGAAGCTTTCTTT.

The chain uses TRBV19 and TRBJ1-2; D gene uncertain. The CDR3 sequence is 13 residues long. V lost 6 bases and J 4 bases, leaving 12 bases between the germline ends. In germline, CDR1 is LNHDA, CDR2 SQIVND (reference sequence). CDR3 sequence reads: CASRISPGYGYTF. The CDR3 DNA is TGTGCCAGTAGGATTAGCCCCGGCTATGGCTACACCTTC. Based on the CDR3 plus reference TRBV19 and TRBJ1-2, the full variable domain is DGGITQSPKYLFRKEGQNVTLSCEQNLNHDAMYWYRQDPGQGLRLIYYSQIVNDFQKGDIAEGYSVSREKKESFPLTVTSAQKNPTAFYLCASRISPGYGYTFGSGTRLTVV.

The genes are TRBV15 and TRBJ2-3, with D possibly being TRBD1 (5 bases). The V gene lost 7 bases and the J gene lost 6 bases, with 8 bases spanning the gap. CDR1 is LNHNV, CDR2 YYDKDF, per germline (reference sequence). The CDR3 runs to 11 residues. This chain's CDR3 is CATTAGDTQYF. The CDR3 nucleotides read TGTGCCACCACCGCAGGGGATACGCAGTATTTT.

The J gene is TRBJ1-2, the V gene TRBV19, with a weak D call TRBD1 (6 bases). The CDR3 consists of 14 residues. Trimming took 6 bases from V and 8 from J, leaving 19 bases between them. Germline V gives CDR1 LNHDA, CDR2 SQIVND (reference sequence). The CDR3 DNA follows: TGTGCCAGTAGCCTCGAAGGGGGTTCTTCGGGCTACACCTTC. This sequence encodes CASSLEGGSSGYTF.

The gene calls are TRBV7-9 and TRBJ2-3, with 8 bases identical to TRBD1. CDR3 size: 15 residues. Germline V gene data show CDR1 as SEHNR and CDR2 as FQNEAQ (reference sequence). J lost 4 bases, V lost 5 bases, and 8 bases had no gene match. The CDR3 bases are TGTGCCAGCAGCCCAGGGACAGGTAGCGCAGATACGCAGTATTTT. Translating it yields CASSPGTGSADTQYF.

The CDR3 spells CATSPGGAGYNEQFF. The CDR3, as DNA: TGTGCCACCAGCCCCGGGGGGGCGGGGTACAATGAGCAGTTCTTC. The genes are TRBV15 and TRBJ2-1, with 8 bases aligning to TRBD2. CDR3 length: 15 residues. Germline CDR1 and CDR2: LNHNV and YYDKDF (reference sequence). J gave up 4 bases and V 5 bases, and 7 bases lay outside the gene matches.

This clone came up once. The rearrangement links TRBV18 to TRBJ2-7; 7 nucleotides align to TRBD1. The V and J ends lost 2 bases and 0 bases, in that order; junction bases with no gene match: 4. The germline CDR1 and CDR2 sequences are KGHSH and LQKENI. The length of the CDR3 is 15 residues. DNA for the CDR3: TGTGCCAGCTCACCAGGGACAGCCAGCTCCTACGAGCAGTACTTC. Translating gives CASSPGTASSYEQYF.

The rearrangement uses TRBV6-6 and TRBJ1-2; 7 bases agree with TRBD1. The CDR3 loop spans 14 amino acids. Germline V gives CDR1 MNHNY, CDR2 SVGAGI (reference sequence). V shed 6 bases, J shed 0 bases, and the junction held 4 bases outside the gene matches. The CDR3 loop reads CASSRDSANYGYTF. The CDR3 nucleotides are TGTGCCAGCAGCCGGGACAGCGCTAACTATGGCTACACCTTC.